These 9 T cell receptor beta chains share one sample of origin, sequenced in a study of shared clonotypes between healthy human individuals. Sequenced by immunoSEQ multiplex PCR; TCRdb stores in-frame clones only, minus some. Here the sample spans about 1 million clones, 65% to 80% being singletons. Material for sequencing was memory CD4+ T cells sorted from blood. As to subset: CD45RA-negative fraction. The receptors were gathered from a man in his late teens or twenties in good health.

This clone was detected a few times. The chain links TRBV18 to TRBJ1-1, with 7 bases aligning to TRBD1. Germline-derived CDR1 and CDR2 are KGHSH and LQKENI. Trimming cost V 4 bases and J 1 base; bases outside gene matches: 0. The CDR3 consists of 13 residues. CDR3 DNA: TGTGCCAGCTCACGGACAGGGAACACTGAAGCTTTCTTT. It encodes CASSRTGNTEAFF.

The chain combines TRBV19 with TRBJ1-4; D is undetermined. This CDR3 spans 14 amino acids. Germline V gives CDR1 LNHDA, CDR2 SQIVND (reference sequence). Trimming pared 5 bases from V and 4 bases from J, leaving 11 bases between. In DNA, the CDR3 is TGTGCCAGTAGTCCACAGCACAGTAATGAAAAACTGTTTTTT. Translating gives CASSPQHSNEKLFF.

As regards this clone: The sample carries other DNA sequences with the same CDR3. The V gene is TRBV7-2, the J gene TRBJ1-2; TRBD1 might be the D (5 bases). The V gene's germline CDR1 is SGHTA and CDR2 FQGNSA. The length of the CDR3 is 13 residues. Deletions cut 5 bases from V and 4 bases from J, with 11 bases between. The CDR3 region is CASSPGTAYGYTF. As DNA, the CDR3 is TGTGCCAGCAGCCCGGGGACGGCCTATGGCTACACCTTC. Combining the CDR3 with reference TRBV7-2 and TRBJ1-2 gives the whole variable domain GAGVSQSPSNKVTEKGKDVELRCDPISGHTALYWYRQSLGQGLEFLIYFQGNSAPDKSGLPSDRFSAERTGGSVSTLTIQRTQQEDSAVYLCASSPGTAYGYTFGSGTRLTVV.

CDR3 bases: TGTGCCACCAGCAGAGAAGGGAACTACGAGCAGTACTTC. Translation: CATSREGNYEQYF. The chain combines TRBV15 with TRBJ2-7; no clear D gene. The CDR3 covers 13 residues. Per germline, CDR1 LNHNV and CDR2 YYDKDF (reference sequence). The germline V and J ends were trimmed by 0 bases and 3 bases, with 6 bases remaining between them.

The V and J genes are TRBV30 and TRBJ2-6; no clear D gene. V was clipped by 2 bases and J by 9 bases, with 11 bases between them. The CDR3 has 13 amino acids. The germline V gene has CDR1 GTSNPN and CDR2 SVGIG (reference sequence). DNA for the CDR3: TGTGCCTGGAGTAGAAGGGCAGGCAACGTCCTGACTTTC. As protein: CAWSRRAGNVLTF.

The rearrangement links TRBV11-2 to TRBJ2-2, with 7 bases lining up with TRBD2. V lost 5 bases and J lost 2; bases outside the gene matches: 5. The germline V gene encodes CDR1 SGHAT and CDR2 FQNNGV. The CDR3 extends over 15 amino acids. In DNA form, the CDR3 reads TGTGCCAGCAGCCGGGCGGGAGCCAACACCGGGGAGCTGTTTTTT. This sequence encodes CASSRAGANTGELFF.

The rearrangement links TRBV30 to TRBJ1-3; unclear D gene. The germline V and J ends were trimmed by 4 bases and 0 bases, with 4 bases remaining between them. This CDR3 spans 12 amino acids. The V gene's germline CDR1 is GTSNPN and CDR2 SVGIG (reference sequence). CDR3 residues: CAWTHSGNTIYF. CDR3 bases: TGTGCCTGGACCCACTCTGGAAACACCATATATTTT.

The genes are TRBV5-4 and TRBJ2-5; TRBD2 is a possible D gene (5 bases). Deletions cut 4 bases from V and 1 base from J, with 14 bases between. This CDR3 has 15 residues. Germline V gene sequence: CDR1 SGHNT, CDR2 YYREEE (reference sequence). CDR3 loop: CASSRGGSGQETQYF. CDR3 sequence (DNA): TGTGCCAGCAGCCGTGGTGGCAGCGGCCAAGAGACCCAGTACTTC.

The chain uses TRBV5-1 and TRBJ2-7; D might be TRBD1 (6 bases). The CDR3 spans 15 residues. V was cut by 4 bases and J by 3 bases, with 17 bases left in between. Per germline, CDR1 SGHRS and CDR2 YFSETQ. The CDR3 spells CASSPRQATSYEQYF. Written as DNA, the CDR3 is TGCGCCAGCAGCCCGCGACAGGCCACGAGCTACGAGCAGTACTTC.